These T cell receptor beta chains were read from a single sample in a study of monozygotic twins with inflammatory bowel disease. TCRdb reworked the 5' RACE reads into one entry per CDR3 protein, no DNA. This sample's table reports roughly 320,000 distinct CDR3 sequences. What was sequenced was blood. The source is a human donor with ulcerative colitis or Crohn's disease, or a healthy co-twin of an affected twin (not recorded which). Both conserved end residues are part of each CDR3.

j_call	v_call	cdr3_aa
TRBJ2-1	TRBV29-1	CSGSGSGRPNEQFF
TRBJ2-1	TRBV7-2	CASSPGTVGYNEQFF
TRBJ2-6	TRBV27	CASSLSRGGANVLTF
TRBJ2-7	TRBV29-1	CSAGQSHEQYF
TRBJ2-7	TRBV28	CASSSAGTDHYEQYF
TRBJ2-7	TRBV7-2	CASSTRRHPYEQYF
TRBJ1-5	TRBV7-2	CASSFTGGFGNQPHHF
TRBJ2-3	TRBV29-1	CSAVGWDTQYF
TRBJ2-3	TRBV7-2	CASSRHADTQYF
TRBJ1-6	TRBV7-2	CASSLPGTGDLPLHF
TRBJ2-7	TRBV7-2	CASSLAGTGMYEQYF
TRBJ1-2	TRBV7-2	CASSLVGHRVYGYTF
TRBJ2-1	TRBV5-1	CASSLEGAGYNEQFF
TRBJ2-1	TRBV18	CASSPARNEQFF
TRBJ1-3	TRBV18	CATKGSSGNTIYF
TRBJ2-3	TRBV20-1	CSAPRQFRDTQYF
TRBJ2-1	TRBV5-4	CASSFETGRVNNEQFF
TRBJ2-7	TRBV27	CASSWGRGSYEQYF
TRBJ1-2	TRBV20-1	CSARASGTGGNGYTF
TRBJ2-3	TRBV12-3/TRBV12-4	CASSRNLPSRSTDTQYF
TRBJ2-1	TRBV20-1	CSARAPGQNNEQFF
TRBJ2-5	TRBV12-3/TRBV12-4	CASSPGWETQYF
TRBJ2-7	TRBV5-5	CASSSTSSDLYEQYF
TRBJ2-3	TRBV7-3	CASSLRTSPRDTQYF
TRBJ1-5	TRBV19	CASSIDPRTGPALTTNQPQHF
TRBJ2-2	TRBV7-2	CASSPMGAGELFF
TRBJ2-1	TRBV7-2	CASSSGTGNEQFF
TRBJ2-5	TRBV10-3	CAISVQETQYF
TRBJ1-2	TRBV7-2	CASSDPGRNYGYTF
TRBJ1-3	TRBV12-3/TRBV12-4	CAAMTTGNTIYF
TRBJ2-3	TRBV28	CASSQPGVTQYF
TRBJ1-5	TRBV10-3	CAISELEVQPQHF
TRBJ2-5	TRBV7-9	CASSYRQIQETQYF
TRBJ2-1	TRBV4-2	CASSRSSGGRDFNEQFF
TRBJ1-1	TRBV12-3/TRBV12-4	CASSLVKAEAFF
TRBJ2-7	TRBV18	CASSPGGGGSDEQYF
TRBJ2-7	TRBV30	CAWSVTIEQYF
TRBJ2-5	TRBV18	CASSPRQTGETQYF
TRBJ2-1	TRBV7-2	CASGGGGQSNEQFF
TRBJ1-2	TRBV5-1	CASSLEWGNYGYTF
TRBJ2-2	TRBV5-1	CASGGELNTGELFF
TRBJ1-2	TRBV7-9	CAATANYGYTF
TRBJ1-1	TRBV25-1	CAKSTGGNTEAFF
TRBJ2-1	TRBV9	CASSETLAGVGNEQFF
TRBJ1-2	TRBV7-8	CASSFYGDNYGYTF
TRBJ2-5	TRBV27	CASSPEGQETQYF
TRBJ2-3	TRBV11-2	CASNLDGRGTDTQYF
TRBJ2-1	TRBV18	CASSPLAGGGNEQFF
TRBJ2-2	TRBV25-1	CATKTSGITGELFF
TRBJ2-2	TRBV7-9	CASSLEPGSGELFF
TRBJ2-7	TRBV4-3	CASSQAAGVSYEQYF
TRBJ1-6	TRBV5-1	CASSLDDVRLHF
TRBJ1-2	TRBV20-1	CSARDRAIYGYTF
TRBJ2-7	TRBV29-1	CSVPGQGNDNEQYF